This passage covers 25 T cell receptor beta chains from one sample sequenced in a study of OX40 agonist ivuxolimab in advanced cancers. Library preparation used the immunoSEQ multiplex PCR assay. The source is immuneACCESS, and TCRdb retained only in-frame sequences with V and J called. Part of the clones is not carried over; for the studies checked, unresolved V genes explain less than half of this, and the remainder is unexplained. The sample table holds nearly 45,000 clones, of which less than 85% were seen once. Clones ranked in the top ten supply 4% to 4.5% of the sample. The specimen comprised CD4+ or CD8+ T cells sorted from blood, sampled in a trial of the OX40 agonist ivuxolimab. The receptors derive from an adult with an advanced solid tumor such as melanoma, head and neck, liver or kidney cancer.

The chain recombines TRBV7-2 with TRBJ2-3, with 11 nucleotides matching TRBD2. The length of the CDR3 is 16 residues. Trimming at V came to 4 bases and at J to 2 bases, leaving 5 bases not matched to a gene. Germline CDR1 is SGHTA and CDR2 is FQGNSA. The DNA for the CDR3 is TGTGCCAGCAGCTGGAGGGGACTAGCGGCCACAGATACGCAGTATTTT. Translating it yields CASSWRGLAATDTQYF. The whole variable domain, remainder taken from reference TRBV7-2 and TRBJ2-3, is GAGVSQSPSNKVTEKGKDVELRCDPISGHTALYWYRQSLGQGLEFLIYFQGNSAPDKSGLPSDRFSAERTGGSVSTLTIQRTQQEDSAVYLCASSWRGLAATDTQYFGPGTRLTVL.

V usage is TRBV28 and J usage is TRBJ1-2, with a weak D call TRBD1 (5 bases). Deletions cut 2 bases from V and 4 bases from J, with 11 bases between. The CDR3 covers 14 residues. Germline-derived CDR1 and CDR2 are MDHEN and SYDVKM. The CDR3 protein is CASSLGRGTYGYTF. In DNA, the CDR3 is TGTGCCAGCAGTTTAGGAAGGGGCACCTATGGCTACACCTTC.

The V gene is TRBV15, the J gene TRBJ2-3; TRBD1 aligns across 7 bases. From germline, CDR1 is LNHNV and CDR2 YYDKDF (reference sequence). The ends lost 3 bases at V and 7 bases at J; junction bases unmatched: 16. This CDR3 comprises 17 residues. CDR3 in DNA: TGTGCCACCAGCAGTCCCCCTCCCCGGGACAGTGACTATACGCAGTATTTT. It translates to CATSSPPPRDSDYTQYF.

The V call is TRBV6-5, the J call TRBJ2-3; D remains unclear. The CDR3 is 13 amino acids. CDR1 is MNHEY, CDR2 SVGAGI, per germline. V lost 0 bases to trimming and J lost 2 bases, with 3 bases between them. The CDR3 sequence: CASSYSATDTQYF. The CDR3 coding sequence is TGTGCCAGCAGTTACTCAGCCACAGATACGCAGTATTTT.

V and J are TRBV12-1 and TRBJ2-1; the table names TRBD2, a call not compared with the DNA. TRBV12-1 corresponds to a pseudogene. CDR3 size: 12 residues. The CDR3 here is CASSFWDSWQFF. CDR3 DNA sequence: TGTGCCAGCAGCTTTTGGGACTCATGGCAGTTCTTC.

J is TRBJ1-4 and V is TRBV6-1; D gene ambiguous. This CDR3 comprises 13 residues. Trimming removed 7 bases at V and 3 bases at J, with 9 bases between. The germline gives CDR1 MNHNS, CDR2 SASEGT. The CDR3 DNA follows: TGTGCCAGCAAGGGTCAATCTAATGAAAAACTGTTTTTT. This sequence encodes CASKGQSNEKLFF.

This chain connects TRBV7-2 to TRBJ2-7; no clear D. Germline lookup yields CDR1 SGHTA and CDR2 FQGNSA. Trimming took 1 base from V and 0 from J, leaving 1 base between them. The CDR3 extends over 12 amino acids. The CDR3 protein is CASSLVSYEQYF. The CDR3 DNA sequence: TGTGCCAGCAGCTTAGTCTCCTACGAGCAGTACTTC.

The chain combines TRBV7-2 with TRBJ2-5, with 13 bases identical to TRBD2. The length of the CDR3 is 15 residues. Unmatched junction bases numbered 2, after V lost 5 bases and J lost 2 bases. The germline V gene encodes CDR1 SGHTA and CDR2 FQGNSA. The DNA of the CDR3 is TGTGCCAGCAGCCTGGGACTAGCGGGGCAAGAGACCCAGTACTTC. This codes for CASSLGLAGQETQYF.

The chain has TRBV2 and TRBJ2-1, with D possibly TRBD1 on 6 matching bases. Trimming shortened V by 3 bases and J by 3 bases, and 15 bases separated the two germline ends. This CDR3 is built from 16 residues. CDR1 is SNHLY, CDR2 FYNNEI, per germline. For the CDR3, the DNA is TGTGCCAGCAGTGAGAGTTCGCCCAGGGGCTACAATGAGCAGTTCTTC. As protein: CASSESSPRGYNEQFF.

The rearrangement links TRBV27 to TRBJ2-1; D gene ambiguous. The CDR3 sequence is 15 residues long. Trimming cost V 3 bases and J 4 bases, with 13 bases left between them. Germline lookup yields CDR1 MNHEY and CDR2 SMNVEV (reference sequence). For the CDR3, the DNA is TGTGCCAGCAGTTTGATGTCAGCCAGGTACAATGAGCAGTTCTTC. Protein sequence: CASSLMSARYNEQFF.

The rearrangement joins TRBV7-6 to TRBJ1-2; 12 bases line up with TRBD1. The CDR3 has 13 amino acids. The trim removed 5 bases at V and 8 bases at J, leaving 3 bases unmatched. CDR1 and CDR2 from the germline V gene are SGHVS and FNYEAQ. CDR3 region: CASSQGTGGGYTF. CDR3 coding DNA: TGTGCCAGCAGCCAGGGGACAGGGGGCGGCTACACCTTC.

The CDR3 coding sequence is TGTGCCAGCAGTGAAGCGCTTGGCTCACCCCTCCACTTT. Translation: CASSEALGSPLHF. The chain has TRBV6-1 and TRBJ1-6; no reliable D call. Between the trimmed V and J ends, which lost 0 bases and 10 bases, there was a span of 7 bases. Looked up from germline, CDR1 is MNHNS and CDR2 is SASEGT. CDR3 length equals 13 residues.

This clone was detected a few times. The V call is TRBV5-5, the J call TRBJ1-4; D unclear. The length of the CDR3 is 16 residues. CDR1 is SGHKS and CDR2 is YYEKEE in the germline V gene (reference sequence). Trimming cost V 4 bases and J 3 bases, with 16 bases left between them. The CDR3: CASSAGMGSANEKLFF. As DNA, the CDR3 is TGTGCCAGCAGCGCCGGTATGGGATCTGCTAATGAAAAACTGTTTTTT. Full variable domain (outside the CDR3, taken from reference TRBV5-5 and TRBJ1-4): DAGVTQSPTHLIKTRGQQVTLRCSPISGHKSVSWYQQVLGQGPQFIFQYYEKEERGRGNFPDRFSARQFPNYSSELNVNALLLGDSALYLCASSAGMGSANEKLFFGSGTQLSVL.

The chain combines TRBV30 with TRBJ1-2; D not certain. This CDR3 has 12 residues. Deletions cut 3 bases from V and 0 bases from J, with 5 bases between. Germline V gene lookup returns CDR1 GTSNPN and CDR2 SVGIG (reference sequence). In DNA form, the CDR3 reads TGTGCCTGGAGACAGACTAACTATGGCTACACCTTC. The encoded protein is CAWRQTNYGYTF.

The chain is built from TRBV11-3 and TRBJ1-1; D call uncertain. The CDR3 runs 13 residues. Per germline, CDR1 SGHNT and CDR2 YENEEA. Trimming cost V 0 bases and J 3 bases, with 5 bases left between them. The CDR3 protein is CASSLEVDTEAFF. In nucleotides, the CDR3 is TGTGCCAGCAGCTTAGAGGTGGACACTGAAGCTTTCTTT.

The gene calls are TRBV7-8 and TRBJ2-1; D uncertain. This CDR3 has 15 amino acids. Trimming stripped 0 bases from V and 0 bases from J, with 6 bases between. Germline V gene sequence: CDR1 SGHVS, CDR2 FQNEAQ. The CDR3 reads CASSLASSSYNEQFF. The CDR3, as DNA: TGTGCCAGCAGCTTAGCGTCGAGCTCCTACAATGAGCAGTTCTTC.

J is TRBJ2-5 and V is TRBV5-1; tentative D call: TRBD2 (6 bases). Germline V gene sequence: CDR1 SGHRS, CDR2 YFSETQ. This CDR3 contains 18 residues. Between the trimmed V and J ends, which lost 2 bases and 1 base, there was a span of 21 bases. The CDR3 sequence is CASSFMGGGRQSQETQYF. DNA for the CDR3: TGCGCCAGCAGCTTTATGGGTGGGGGGAGACAGTCCCAAGAGACCCAGTACTTC.

This sequence joins TRBV27 and TRBJ2-7, with unresolved D. The ends were cut back, 0 bases at V and 3 bases at J, with 6 bases in the middle. Germline V CDR1 and CDR2: MNHEY, SMNVEV (reference sequence). The CDR3 is 13 amino acids. CDR3 nucleotide sequence: TGTGCCAGCAGTTTATCGCCCCGCTACGAGCAGTACTTC. It yields the protein CASSLSPRYEQYF.

The chain carries TRBV30 and TRBJ2-7; no reliable D call. CDR1 is GTSNPN, CDR2 SVGIG, per germline (reference sequence). V was trimmed by 1 base and J by 4 bases, leaving 5 bases between them. The CDR3 length is 11 residues. The CDR3 DNA reads TGTGCCTGGAGTGGGCTATACGAGCAGTACTTC. This sequence encodes CAWSGLYEQYF.

Comment on this clone: The same CDR3 arises from other DNA sequences in this sample as well. V is TRBV5-4 and J is TRBJ2-3; D unclear. CDR1 SGHNT and CDR2 YYREEE come from the germline V gene (reference sequence). This CDR3 region has 13 residues. Deletions cut 0 bases from V and 2 bases from J, with 4 bases between. The CDR3 DNA sequence: TGTGCCAGCAGCTTGGACTTCACAGATACGCAGTATTTT. Encoded protein: CASSLDFTDTQYF.

This clone has only a few counts. CDR3 loop: CASRNTGQNTEAFF. Here the CDR3 DNA reads TGTGCCAGTAGGAATACCGGGCAGAACACTGAAGCTTTCTTT. The rearrangement links TRBV19 to TRBJ1-1; no clear D. CDR3 length: 14 amino acids. The germline V gene has CDR1 LNHDA and CDR2 SQIVND (reference sequence). V lost 6 bases and J lost 1, with 12 bases in between. The variable domain in full, completed from reference TRBV19 and TRBJ1-1, reads DGGITQSPKYLFRKEGQNVTLSCEQNLNHDAMYWYRQDPGQGLRLIYYSQIVNDFQKGDIAEGYSVSREKKESFPLTVTSAQKNPTAFYLCASRNTGQNTEAFFGQGTRLTVV.

This chain connects TRBV18 to TRBJ2-2; TRBD1 aligns across 7 bases. This CDR3 is built from 14 residues. V was pared by 6 bases and J by 5 bases, with 6 bases of the junction left unmatched. Per germline, CDR1 KGHSH and CDR2 LQKENI. The CDR3 loop reads CASSPGQRTGELFF. The CDR3, as DNA: TGTGCCAGCTCGCCGGGACAGCGTACCGGGGAGCTGTTTTTT.

The rearrangement links TRBV20-1 to TRBJ1-4; the D gene is possibly TRBD1 (6 bases). V lost 5 bases, J lost 7 bases, and 8 bases lay in between. Germline-derived CDR1 and CDR2 are DFQATT and SNEGSKA (reference sequence). The CDR3 extends over 11 amino acids. The CDR3 DNA reads TGCAGTGCTGAACAGGGTGAAAAACTGTTTTTT. It codes for CSAEQGEKLFF.

The rearrangement joins TRBV5-1 to TRBJ2-1; possible D gene TRBD1, 5 bases. Germline-derived CDR1 and CDR2 are SGHRS and YFSETQ. The CDR3 sequence is 12 residues long. V was cut by 4 bases and J by 9 bases, with 11 bases left in between. In DNA, the CDR3 is TGCGCCAGCAGCCCGATAGGGGTTGAGCAGTTCTTC. This gives the protein CASSPIGVEQFF.

CDR3 DNA: TGTGCCACCCCAGACAGGGGCCACACCTTC. This gives the protein CATPDRGHTF. The gene calls are TRBV25-1 and TRBJ1-2, with 8 bases lining up with TRBD1. The CDR3 totals 10 residues. The germline V gene encodes CDR1 MGHDK and CDR2 SYGVNS. J gave up 12 bases and V 10 bases, and 7 bases lay outside the gene matches.